Sequencing of this T cell receptor (beta chain) was carried out in a study of siplizumab effects on memory and regulatory T cells. Study-wide points: Proliferating Tregs in siplizumab cultures were never verified as suppressive. Alloreactive clones mapping to unstimulated subsets formed only a minor fraction. Neither a naive nor a memory phenotype was assignable to roughly 80-96% of proliferating CD4+ or CD8+ clones.

Remarks on this clone: Its specificity is not known.

Using immunoSEQ multiplex PCR, the repertoire was profiled, and TCRdb retains in-frame clones only, with some absent. Among about 110,000 clones listed, around 90% were seen once. V lost 6 bases and J lost 3; bases outside the gene matches: 6. Germline lookup yields CDR1 SNHLY and CDR2 FYNNEI. The length of the CDR3 is 14 residues. The chain combines TRBV2 with TRBJ2-7; 9 bases agree with TRBD1. This clonotype was obtained from a human donor in good health. Sequencing was carried out using CD4+ T cells sorted from blood. The CDR3 region is CASSPGTGYYEQYF. As DNA, the CDR3 is TGTGCCAGCAGCCCCGGGACAGGGTACTACGAGCAGTACTTC.